The entry below describes one T cell receptor beta chain. This table comes from immunoSEQ multiplex PCR, and its TCRdb copy is limited to in-frame clones, with some not included. The sample consists of roughly 270,000 clones, 85% of them appearing once. This sample stems from a study of blood T cell repertoires in COVID-19. Whole-study context: The United States, Italy and Spain supplied acute and convalescent COVID-19 samples. In each case, the material was cDNA or gDNA derived from T cells, B-cell-depleted T cells, or PBMCs.

The germline CDR1 and CDR2 sequences are SEHNR and FQNEAQ (reference sequence). The ends were cut back, 5 bases at V and 4 bases at J, with 11 bases in the middle. There are 13 residues in the CDR3. The material sequenced was peripheral blood. V gene TRBV7-9 combines with J gene TRBJ2-5; D remains unclear. This receptor was taken from a man aged 50 to 60 with active or convalescent COVID-19. The CDR3: CASSRQDGETQYF. The CDR3 DNA reads as TGTGCCAGCAGCAGACAAGACGGAGAGACCCAGTACTTC.